The 20 T cell receptor beta chains listed next were all sequenced from one sample in a study of T cell responses to AZD1222 COVID-19 vaccine. Assay used: immunoSEQ multiplex PCR; TCRdb lists only in-frame clones, some missing. The repertoire includes 30,000 to 35,000 clones, approximately 91% of them detected once, and 45% sits in the top ten. The source material was peripheral blood, sampled on day 0 of AZD1222 vaccination. The source is an adult in good health.

The J gene is TRBJ1-1, the V gene TRBV3-1 (or the pseudogene TRBV3-2), with D maybe TRBD1 (5 bases). Per germline, CDR1 LGHDT and CDR2 YNNKEL (reference sequence). The CDR3 covers 14 residues. V lost 2 bases and J lost 8, with 15 bases in between. CDR3 residues: CASSQWGMDVEAFF. The CDR3 DNA sequence: TGTGCCAGCAGCCAATGGGGGATGGATGTGGAAGCTTTCTTT.

V usage is TRBV19 and J usage is TRBJ1-1, with no clear D. The CDR3 contains 13 residues. The V gene's germline CDR1 is LNHDA and CDR2 SQIVND (reference sequence). Deletions cut 3 bases from V and 6 bases from J, with 11 bases between. CDR3 nucleotides: TGTGCCAGTAGTATGAACTTTCAGGCTGAAGCTTTCTTT. Its translation: CASSMNFQAEAFF.

V gene TRBV7-6 combines with J gene TRBJ2-5, with D possibly matching TRBD2 (6 bases). This CDR3 region has 15 residues. Germline V gives CDR1 SGHVS, CDR2 FNYEAQ. Trimming removed 1 base at V and 4 bases at J, with 13 bases between. The CDR3 here is CASSLEPGDRETQYF. The DNA of the CDR3 is TGTGCCAGCAGCTTAGAGCCGGGGGACCGAGAGACCCAGTACTTC.

As DNA, the CDR3 is TGTGCCAGCAGCGTTGGGACAGGGGCCAACTTCTTCTCCTACGAGCAGTACTTC. Translation gives CASSVGTGANFFSYEQYF. The chain joins TRBV2 to TRBJ2-7; TRBD1 aligns across 10 bases. The junction had 14 bases not matched to a gene; V was cut back by 6 bases and J by 0 bases. Germline loops: CDR1 SNHLY, CDR2 FYNNEI. CDR3 length: 18 residues.

The chain employs TRBV5-1 and TRBJ1-2, with D uncertain. In germline, CDR1 is SGHRS, CDR2 YFSETQ. The V end was cut by 4 bases, the J end by 0 bases, with 16 bases between. The CDR3 is made up of 16 amino acids. The CDR3 bases are TGCGCCAGCAGCACCGTCCTACATGGAGCTAACTATGGCTACACCTTC. Translated: CASSTVLHGANYGYTF.

This clone came up once. The V and J genes are TRBV7-2 and TRBJ2-3; the D is unclear. The germline V and J ends were trimmed by 1 base and 0 bases, with 5 bases remaining between them. CDR1 is SGHTA and CDR2 is FQGNSA in the germline V gene. The CDR3 is made up of 14 amino acids. The CDR3: CASSLEESTDTQYF. DNA of the CDR3: TGTGCCAGCAGCTTAGAGGAGAGCACAGATACGCAGTATTTT.

V gene TRBV12-3 or TRBV12-4 combines with J gene TRBJ2-2, with D possibly matching TRBD2 (5 bases). This CDR3 is built from 13 residues. The germline V and J ends were trimmed by 6 bases and 3 bases, with 8 bases remaining between them. DNA for the CDR3: TGTGCCAGCAGGGCGCGGGACACCGGGGAGCTGTTTTTT. Translated: CASRARDTGELFF.

This rearrangement joins TRBV2 to TRBJ1-4; D gene uncertain. The CDR3 has 15 residues. Germline assignment: CDR1 SNHLY and CDR2 FYNNEI. Trimming took 6 bases from V and 4 from J, leaving 15 bases between them. CDR3 DNA: TGTGCCAGCAGAACTAGTCGGGCCCATAATGAAAAACTGTTTTTT. It encodes CASRTSRAHNEKLFF.

V and J are TRBV5-4 and TRBJ1-1, with D hard to call. The length of the CDR3 is 15 residues. The germline gives CDR1 SGHNT, CDR2 YYREEE (reference sequence). Trimming pared 0 bases from V and 3 bases from J, leaving 12 bases between. CDR3 DNA: TGTGCCAGCAGCTTGGTGGGGTCTGGGTACACTGAAGCTTTCTTT. Protein sequence: CASSLVGSGYTEAFF.

The CDR3 region has the DNA TGTGCCAGCAGCCTTCGAGTAGGGTTTAATCAGCCCCAGCATTTT. Translated: CASSLRVGFNQPQHF. The chain joins TRBV5-6 to TRBJ1-5; unclear D gene. This CDR3 comprises 15 residues. Germline CDR1 is SGHDT and CDR2 is YYEEEE. The V end was cut by 4 bases, the J end by 4 bases, with 15 bases between.

For the CDR3, the DNA is TGTGCCAGCAGCGGGCAGACAGGGAGGAGTTCTGGAAACACCATATATTTT. Translating it yields CASSGQTGRSSGNTIYF. The J gene is TRBJ1-3, the V gene TRBV9, with 7 bases lining up with TRBD1. V trimming: 3 bases; J trimming: 1 base; junction bases outside the gene matches: 10. Germline lookup yields CDR1 SGDLS and CDR2 YYNGEE. The CDR3 spans 17 residues. Filled out from reference TRBV9 and TRBJ1-3, the complete variable domain reads DSGVTQTPKHLITATGQRVTLRCSPRSGDLSVYWYQQSLDQGLQFLIQYYNGEERAKGNILERFSAQQFPDLHSELNLSSLELGDSALYFCASSGQTGRSSGNTIYFGEGSWLTVV.

The chain links TRBV19 to TRBJ1-2; D possibly corresponds to TRBD1 (6 bases). The germline V and J ends were trimmed by 7 bases and 4 bases, with 19 bases remaining between them. The CDR3 is 15 amino acids. The germline V gene has CDR1 LNHDA and CDR2 SQIVND (reference sequence). This chain's CDR3 is CASKISWDIGYGYTF. The CDR3 DNA reads TGTGCCAGTAAGATTTCTTGGGACATCGGCTATGGCTACACCTTC. Based on the CDR3 plus reference TRBV19 and TRBJ1-2, the full variable domain is DGGITQSPKYLFRKEGQNVTLSCEQNLNHDAMYWYRQDPGQGLRLIYYSQIVNDFQKGDIAEGYSVSREKKESFPLTVTSAQKNPTAFYLCASKISWDIGYGYTFGSGTRLTVV.

This rearrangement joins TRBV7-2 to TRBJ2-3; a possible D gene is TRBD2 (6 bases). CDR1 is SGHTA and CDR2 is FQGNSA in the germline V gene. The CDR3 has 13 amino acids. V was clipped by 3 bases and J by 6 bases, with 10 bases between them. CDR3 DNA: TGTGCCAGCAGCTTCGGAGGGGCGGATACGCAGTATTTT. Translation gives CASSFGGADTQYF.

This rearrangement joins TRBV30 to TRBJ1-1; no definite D call. The V end lost 2 bases, the J end lost 4 bases, and 11 bases lay between the germline ends. Looked up from germline, CDR1 is GTSNPN and CDR2 is SVGIG (reference sequence). This CDR3 has 13 amino acids. CDR3 coding DNA: TGTGCCTGGAGTCCCCTTGGTGTCACTGAAGCTTTCTTT. Its protein product is CAWSPLGVTEAFF.

The CDR3 coding sequence is TGTGCCAGCAGTTACGCCGGGGGACGGGCGGGCACTGAAGCTTTCTTT. It translates to CASSYAGGRAGTEAFF. The chain couples TRBV6-5 to TRBJ1-1; TRBD1 might be the D (5 bases). V gave up 2 bases and J gave up 4 bases, with 17 bases separating them. The CDR3 has 16 amino acids. The germline CDR1 and CDR2 sequences are MNHEY and SVGAGI.

The chain recombines TRBV30 with TRBJ1-5; D remains ambiguous. Germline lookup yields CDR1 GTSNPN and CDR2 SVGIG (reference sequence). V was pared by 1 base and J by 0 bases, with 4 bases between. The CDR3 is made up of 13 amino acids. The CDR3 reads CAWSGSSNQPQHF. In DNA form, the CDR3 reads TGTGCCTGGAGTGGGAGTAGCAATCAGCCCCAGCATTTT.

V and J are TRBV7-9 and TRBJ1-6; the match to TRBD1 covers 7 bases. Unmatched junction bases numbered 14, after V lost 7 bases and J lost 8 bases. The CDR3 runs 16 residues. CDR1 and CDR2 from the germline V gene are SEHNR and FQNEAQ (reference sequence). The CDR3 coding sequence is TGTGCCAGCAACTTGGGGGGGGACAGACTTCATTCACCCCTCCACTTT. Its protein product is CASNLGGDRLHSPLHF.

This chain links TRBV12-3 or TRBV12-4 with TRBJ2-3; D is tentatively TRBD1 or TRBD2 (5 bases each). The CDR3 extends over 13 amino acids. The germline V and J ends were trimmed by 6 bases and 6 bases, with 13 bases remaining between them. The CDR3 is CASRQTGTDTQYF. The CDR3 DNA sequence: TGTGCCAGCAGACAAACGGGGACCGATACGCAGTATTTT.

This clone was seen a single time. The chain carries TRBV11-3 and TRBJ2-1; 9 positions match TRBD2. Germline V gene lookup returns CDR1 SGHNT and CDR2 YENEEA. V lost 5 bases and J lost 3; bases outside the gene matches: 11. The CDR3 totals 17 residues. In nucleotides, the CDR3 is TGTGCCAGCAGCCTGGGCCAGCGGGGGGATAACTACAATGAGCAGTTCTTC. It translates to CASSLGQRGDNYNEQFF.

The chain carries TRBV4-1 and TRBJ1-5; D ambiguous. V lost 0 bases to trimming and J lost 7 bases, with 13 bases between them. The CDR3 extends over 15 amino acids. Germline V gene sequence: CDR1 MGHRA, CDR2 YSYEKL. The CDR3 DNA is TGCGCCAGCAGCCAAGAGGGGAGCGGGCCCCAGCCCCAGCATTTT. Its translation: CASSQEGSGPQPQHF.